This entry concerns a single TCR beta chain. The antigen is not known. Using unique molecular identifiers, the investigators prepared the TCRbeta library. TCRdb reanalysed the PCR reads using MiXCR and keeps one entry per CDR3 protein. This repertoire shows about 980,000 distinct CDR3 sequences, around 30% found once; its top ten account for roughly 30%. The record originates from a study of T-cell reconstitution after alpha-beta-depleted transplantation in children. General study results and limits: As was reported, about two months after transplant, alpha-beta T cells came from several hundred expanded graft clones. Some patients owed their high day-60 TCRbeta diversity to surviving recipient T cells and thymic progenitors. Newly made T cells mostly supplied T-cell counts and diversity one year after transplant.

Germline V gives CDR1 SGHRS, CDR2 YFSETQ. V lost 0 bases, J lost 4 bases, and 12 bases lay in between. The CDR3 contains 15 residues. The sequence was collected from a boy less than two years old who had a stem cell transplant for SCID, so the T cells may come from the graft donor. This chain uses TRBV5-1 with TRBJ2-3; D perhaps matches TRBD1 (6 bases). The sequences come from PBMCs, mostly from graft donor cells, collected 360 days after TCRalphabeta/CD19-depleted stem cell transplant. The CDR3 DNA is TGCGCCAGCAGCTTGGATGGACAGCAAGCAGATACGCAGTATTTT. This translates into CASSLDGQQADTQYF.